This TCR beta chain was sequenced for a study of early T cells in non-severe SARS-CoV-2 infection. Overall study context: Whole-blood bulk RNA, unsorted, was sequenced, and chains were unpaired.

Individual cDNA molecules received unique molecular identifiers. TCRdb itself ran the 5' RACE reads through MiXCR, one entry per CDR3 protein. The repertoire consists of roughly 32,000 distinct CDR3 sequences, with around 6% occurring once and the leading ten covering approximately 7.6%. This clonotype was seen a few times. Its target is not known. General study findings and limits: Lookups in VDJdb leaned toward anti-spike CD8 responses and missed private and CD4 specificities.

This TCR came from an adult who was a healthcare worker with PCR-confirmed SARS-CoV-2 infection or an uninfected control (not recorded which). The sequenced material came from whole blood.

This CDR3 is CASSLDLGRTGELFF. The CDR3 DNA is TGTGCCAGCAGCTTAGATCTGGGGCGCACCGGGGAGCTGTTTTTT. The chain carries TRBV11-3 and TRBJ2-2; a weak D match, TRBD1 (5 bases). Germline CDR1 and CDR2: SGHNT and YENEEA. The CDR3 is 15 amino acids. Trimming removed 0 bases from V and 4 bases from J, with 9 bases in between.